A single sample gave rise to the 6 T cell receptor beta chains below, sequenced in a study of cytomegalovirus exposure and HLA in healthy donors. PCR amplification relied on 60 Vbeta primers (plus 13 Jbeta primers). The repertoire was sequenced with immunoSEQ multiplex PCR; TCRdb's copy has only in-frame clones and lacks some. The sample contains around 94,000 clones, 75% to 90% of which appear only once. The sample taken for sequencing was PBMCs. The origin of the receptors is a man between 35 and 55 years old in good health and CMV-seronegative.

A few counts support this clone. The chain links TRBV27 to TRBJ1-1, with a possible D match to TRBD1 (6 bases). Trimming took 0 bases from V and 0 from J, leaving 14 bases between them. The CDR3 loop spans 17 amino acids. CDR1 and CDR2 from the germline V gene are MNHEY and SMNVEV (reference sequence). CDR3 amino acids: CASSLSFWDTMNTEAFF. CDR3 bases: TGTGCCAGCAGTTTATCGTTCTGGGACACCATGAACACTGAAGCTTTCTTT.

The V call is TRBV6-5, the J call TRBJ1-2; perhaps TRBD1 as D (6 bases). The CDR3 loop spans 14 amino acids. The V end lost 2 bases, the J end lost 4 bases, and 11 bases lay between the germline ends. Germline V CDR1 and CDR2: MNHEY, SVGAGI. CDR3 sequence: CASSYRRGLYGYTF. The CDR3 DNA reads TGTGCCAGCAGTTACAGGCGGGGGCTCTATGGCTACACCTTC.

The CDR3 here is CASSPGQGYYLPNEKLFF. The CDR3 coding sequence is TGCGCCAGCAGCCCTGGACAGGGGTATTACCTCCCGAATGAAAAACTGTTTTTT. The rearrangement uses TRBV5-1 and TRBJ1-4, with TRBD1 identical over 9 bases. Germline trimming cut 4 bases from V and 5 bases from J; bases unmatched to any gene: 15. Germline V lookup: CDR1 SGHRS, CDR2 YFSETQ. The CDR3 is 18 residues long.

This CDR3 reads CASSSLASGRTWQYF. The CDR3 DNA follows: TGTGCCAGCAGCTCCCTGGCCAGTGGTCGGACATGGCAGTACTTC. V is TRBV7-2 and J is TRBJ2-7; D might be TRBD1 (5 bases). CDR1 and CDR2 (germline): SGHTA, FQGNSA. This CDR3 region has 15 residues. With 4 bases removed from V and 9 bases from J, the gap between germline ends came to 22 bases.

This chain joins TRBV29-1 and TRBJ1-5, with 8 nucleotides matching TRBD1. The CDR3 length is 14 residues. With 7 bases clipped from V and 2 bases from J, the junction kept 7 bases outside the gene matches. The V gene's germline CDR1 is SQVTM and CDR2 ANQGSEA. The CDR3, as DNA: TGCAGCGCCATCTGGGGACAGGGCAATCAGCCCCAGCATTTT. It translates to CSAIWGQGNQPQHF.

This clone was recorded a few times. V gene TRBV5-8 combines with J gene TRBJ1-5; D remains ambiguous. This CDR3 has 15 amino acids. Between the trimmed V and J ends, which lost 2 bases and 0 bases, there was a span of 9 bases. Germline CDR1 SGHTS, CDR2 YDEGEE. CDR3 sequence reads: CASSFRGFSNQPQHF. The DNA for the CDR3 is TGTGCCAGCAGCTTCCGGGGATTTAGCAATCAGCCCCAGCATTTT. The whole variable domain, filled in from reference TRBV5-8 and TRBJ1-5, reads EAGVTQSPTHLIKTRGQQATLRCSPISGHTSVYWYQQALGLGLQFLLWYDEGEERNRGNFPPRFSGRQFPNYSSELNVNALELEDSALYLCASSFRGFSNQPQHFGDGTRLSIL.